The 23 T cell receptor beta chains given below trace back to one sample, sequenced in a study of blood T cell repertoires in COVID-19. The protocol was immunoSEQ multiplex PCR, while the TCRdb copy is restricted to in-frame clones and leaves out a portion. The data contain hundreds of thousands of clones, about 85% of them singletons. Sequenced input: peripheral blood. All receptors come from a woman under 30 who had recovered from COVID-19.

V usage is TRBV29-1 and J usage is TRBJ1-1; TRBD1 aligns across 8 bases. The trim removed 8 bases at V and 0 bases at J, leaving 11 bases unmatched. The length of the CDR3 is 15 residues. Germline assignment: CDR1 SQVTM and CDR2 ANQGSEA. The CDR3 nucleotides read TGCAGCATCGGCGGGGACAGGAATATGAACACTGAAGCTTTCTTT. As protein: CSIGGDRNMNTEAFF.

This chain connects TRBV12-2 to TRBJ1-3; TRBD1, as called in the table, went unchecked against the DNA. TRBV12-2 is flagged as a pseudogene. The CDR3 covers 16 residues. CDR3 in DNA: TGTGCAAGTCGCTTAGTTACGGGACAAGCTGGAAACACCATATATTTT. Residues: CASRLVTGQAGNTIYF.

This sequence joins TRBV5-1 and TRBJ2-3, with D tentatively TRBD2 (6 bases). Deletions cut 2 bases from V and 2 bases from J, with 15 bases between. Germline V CDR1 and CDR2: SGHRS, YFSETQ. The CDR3 runs 16 residues. Here the CDR3 reads CASSLRTGAVTDTQYF. The CDR3 DNA is TGCGCCAGCAGCTTAAGGACGGGAGCGGTCACAGATACGCAGTATTTT.

V and J are TRBV3-1 (or the pseudogene TRBV3-2) and TRBJ2-1; TRBD2 agrees at 8 bases. With 3 bases clipped from V and 14 bases from J, the junction kept 6 bases outside the gene matches. The CDR3 spans 12 residues. Germline V gene data show CDR1 as LGHDT and CDR2 as YNNKEL (reference sequence). The CDR3 region has the DNA TGTGCCAGCAGCCATATGGGACTAGGAGAGTTCTTC. Translated, it gives CASSHMGLGEFF.

The V and J genes are TRBV30 and TRBJ2-7, with D hard to call. Trimming shortened V by 6 bases and J by 0 bases, and 18 bases separated the two germline ends. The CDR3 is made up of 15 amino acids. Germline CDR1 is GTSNPN and CDR2 is SVGIG (reference sequence). The CDR3 spells CACRSHLLSSYEQYF. The CDR3 region has the DNA TGTGCCTGTCGATCCCACTTACTGAGCTCCTACGAGCAGTACTTC.

This clone was seen just once. The V and J genes are TRBV4-3 and TRBJ2-2; 8 bases match TRBD2. V was clipped by 0 bases and J by 2 bases; unmatched bases: 2. Germline assignment: CDR1 LGHNA and CDR2 YSLEER. The CDR3 spans 16 residues. CDR3 nucleotide sequence: TGCGCCAGCAGCCAAGAGACTAGCGACAACACCGGGGAGCTGTTTTTT. This sequence encodes CASSQETSDNTGELFF.

V and J are TRBV19 and TRBJ1-1; the match to TRBD1 covers 7 bases. V lost 7 bases, J lost 6 bases, and 8 bases stayed unmatched. Germline CDR1 is LNHDA and CDR2 is SQIVND (reference sequence). This CDR3 is built from 13 residues. CDR3 in amino acids: CASKEGGGPEAFF. The CDR3 nucleotides are TGTGCCAGTAAAGAAGGGGGCGGCCCTGAAGCTTTCTTT.

The chain is built from TRBV30 and TRBJ1-2; tentative D call: TRBD1 (5 bases). Germline V CDR1 and CDR2: GTSNPN, SVGIG (reference sequence). The CDR3 spans 13 residues. The V end was cut by 0 bases, the J end by 4 bases, with 9 bases between. The CDR3 sequence is CAWSVGASYGYTF. The CDR3 DNA follows: TGTGCCTGGAGTGTTGGGGCGTCCTATGGCTACACCTTC.

The chain links TRBV29-1 to TRBJ1-1; no firm D call. Trimming took 2 bases from V and 5 from J, leaving 12 bases between them. The CDR3 extends over 13 amino acids. Germline V CDR1 and CDR2: SQVTM, ANQGSEA. CDR3 sequence (DNA): TGCAGCGTTGAATTACAGAGCGGGACTGAAGCTTTCTTT. It yields the protein CSVELQSGTEAFF.

V and J are TRBV30 and TRBJ1-2; D possibly corresponds to TRBD1 (6 bases). Looked up from germline, CDR1 is GTSNPN and CDR2 is SVGIG (reference sequence). V lost 2 bases and J lost 3, with 7 bases in between. The CDR3 is 12 amino acids. For the CDR3, the DNA is TGTGCCTGGAGTCCAGGGGACTATGGCTACACCTTC. Translation: CAWSPGDYGYTF.

The chain combines TRBV25-1 with TRBJ2-7; the D is unclear. Germline V CDR1 and CDR2: MGHDK, SYGVNS. Trimming removed 4 bases from V and 4 bases from J, with 5 bases in between. The length of the CDR3 is 11 residues. The CDR3 loop is CASSALYEQYF. CDR3 nucleotide sequence: TGTGCCAGCAGTGCCCTATACGAGCAGTACTTC.

V is TRBV25-1 and J is TRBJ2-1; tentatively, D is TRBD1 (6 bases). Germline CDR1 is MGHDK and CDR2 is SYGVNS. This CDR3 is 15 amino acids long. The V and J ends lost 2 bases and 5 bases respectively, with 13 bases between them. For the CDR3, the DNA is TGTGCCAGCAGTGAAAGTACGAACAGGGACAATGAGCAGTTCTTC. Its translation is CASSESTNRDNEQFF.

The J gene is TRBJ2-1, the V gene TRBV3-1 (or the pseudogene TRBV3-2), with 9 bases fitting TRBD2. CDR3 length: 16 amino acids. The germline gives CDR1 LGHDT, CDR2 YNNKEL (reference sequence). Trimming removed 4 bases from V and 8 bases from J; junction bases left unmatched: 12. The CDR3 region has the DNA TGTGCCAGCAGCCGCTATAGCGGGGGTACCAGGGATGAGCAGTTCTTC. It yields the protein CASSRYSGGTRDEQFF.

The chain joins TRBV30 to TRBJ1-1, with 7 bases lining up with TRBD1. Germline CDR1 reads GTSNPN; CDR2 reads SVGIG (reference sequence). The CDR3 has 15 residues. V lost 0 bases and J lost 4; bases outside the gene matches: 8. The CDR3 region has the DNA TGTGCCTGGAGTGTAGACAGGGTGAGTGGCACTGAAGCTTTCTTT. It encodes CAWSVDRVSGTEAFF.

The chain uses TRBV4-1 and TRBJ2-7; D may be TRBD1 (6 bases). This CDR3 contains 15 residues. V lost 1 base, J lost 0 bases, and 10 bases lay in between. Germline V CDR1 and CDR2: MGHRA, YSYEKL. CDR3 nucleotides: TGCGCCAGCAGCCAAGCTCAGGACAGCTCCTACGAGCAGTACTTC. Its translation: CASSQAQDSSYEQYF.

This clone was found a few times. Other DNA sequences in this specimen translate into the identical CDR3. This chain joins TRBV4-3 and TRBJ2-1; weak D call: TRBD1 (6 bases). The ends were cut back, 0 bases at V and 0 bases at J, with 9 bases in the middle. The CDR3 spans 16 residues. Germline V gene data show CDR1 as LGHNA and CDR2 as YSLEER. Written as DNA, the CDR3 is TGCGCCAGCAGCCAAGAAGGGGGTAGCTCCTACAATGAGCAGTTCTTC. It is translated as CASSQEGGSSYNEQFF.

This chain links TRBV10-2 with TRBJ2-7; 7 bases are a match to TRBD2. Germline V gene lookup returns CDR1 WSHSY and CDR2 SAAADI. The CDR3 is 17 residues long. Trimming removed 2 bases from V and 0 bases from J; junction bases left unmatched: 10. CDR3 amino acids: CASSELSGLYSSYEQYF. CDR3 nucleotides: TGCGCCAGCAGTGAGCTTAGCGGGCTCTACAGCTCCTACGAGCAGTACTTC.

The V call is TRBV5-1, the J call TRBJ1-3; no reliable D call. The germline V gene has CDR1 SGHRS and CDR2 YFSETQ. Deletions cut 0 bases from V and 0 bases from J, with 10 bases between. This CDR3 is 16 amino acids long. The CDR3 bases are TGCGCCAGCAGCTTGGAGAGGGTCCGCTCTGGAAACACCATATATTTT. Protein product: CASSLERVRSGNTIYF.

This clone was counted a single time. The chain employs TRBV6-5 and TRBJ2-2; 10 bases fit TRBD2. V shed 6 bases, J shed 7 bases, and the junction held 5 bases outside the gene matches. Germline CDR1 MNHEY, CDR2 SVGAGI. This CDR3 has 14 residues. The CDR3 sequence is CASRGGLANGELFF. The CDR3 DNA is TGTGCCAGCAGGGGGGGACTAGCGAACGGGGAGCTGTTTTTT.

V gene TRBV6-5 combines with J gene TRBJ2-1; 7 nucleotides match TRBD2. Trimming removed 2 bases from V and 7 bases from J; junction bases left unmatched: 5. Germline loops: CDR1 MNHEY, CDR2 SVGAGI. This CDR3 is built from 14 residues. CDR3 protein: CASSYRGSTNEQFF. DNA of the CDR3: TGTGCCAGCAGTTACCGCGGGAGCACTAATGAGCAGTTCTTC.

The chain links TRBV6-5 to TRBJ1-2; the D gene is possibly TRBD1 (6 bases). The CDR3 loop spans 14 amino acids. Germline-derived CDR1 and CDR2 are MNHEY and SVGAGI. V was trimmed by 6 bases and J by 2 bases, leaving 13 bases between them. The CDR3 coding sequence is TGTGCCAGCAGCAAGATACAGGGAAACTATGGCTACACCTTC. Encoded protein: CASSKIQGNYGYTF.

The J gene is TRBJ2-3, the V gene TRBV11-2, with TRBD2 matching over 12 bases. V trimming: 5 bases; J trimming: 4 bases; junction bases outside the gene matches: 4. Germline CDR1 is SGHAT and CDR2 is FQNNGV. The CDR3 consists of 15 residues. The CDR3 sequence: CASSKTSGSADTQYF. The CDR3 coding sequence is TGTGCCAGCAGCAAGACTAGCGGGAGTGCAGATACGCAGTATTTT.

The V call is TRBV27, the J call TRBJ2-1; 7 positions match TRBD2. CDR3 length equals 13 residues. J gave up 8 bases and V 2 bases, and 3 bases lay outside the gene matches. Germline lookup yields CDR1 MNHEY and CDR2 SMNVEV (reference sequence). The CDR3 DNA reads TGTGCCAGCAGTTTAGCGGGAGTGTATGAGCAGTTCTTC. It translates to CASSLAGVYEQFF.